The sequence of this T cell receptor (beta chain) was determined in a study of OX40 agonist ivuxolimab in advanced cancers. In the study overall: Averaging roughly 60 years in age, with a range of about 20 to 90, the cohort was around 83% male.

This clone was recorded a few times. Produced via immunoSEQ multiplex PCR; TCRdb's table is partial and in-frame only. This repertoire shows 9,500 to 15,000 clones, 69% found once; its top ten account for about 10%. Germline V gene data show CDR1 as PRHDT and CDR2 as FYEKMQ (reference sequence). This CDR3 is 13 amino acids long. The germline V and J ends were trimmed by 3 bases and 6 bases, with 12 bases remaining between them. The sequence came from an adult with an advanced solid tumor such as melanoma, head and neck, liver or kidney cancer. Source: CD4+ or CD8+ T cells sorted from blood, taken in a trial of the OX40 agonist ivuxolimab. This chain connects TRBV13 to TRBJ2-7, with a tentative D call TRBD2 (7 bases). CDR3 region: CASSFGGAPEQYF. The CDR3, as DNA: TGTGCCAGCAGCTTTGGGGGGGCGCCCGAGCAGTACTTC.